The clone carrying this TCR beta chain appeared many times. Its specificity is unknown. With 4 bases removed from V and 5 bases from J, the gap between germline ends came to 12 bases. Per germline, CDR1 SGHTA and CDR2 FQGNSA. CDR3 length equals 15 residues. This sample stems from a study of blood T cells in healthy people across ages. Notes on the study in general: The long-lived group displayed more naive CD4+ cells, plus higher diversity, than the aged donors did. No one knew whether donors had CMV, which possibly confounded expanded clonotype changes.

Primers used in a second PCR of about 7 to 12 cycles were a sample-barcoded 5' primer and a J-beta primer mix. With 12 random nucleotides, a template-switch adaptor tagged each individual cDNA molecule. TCRdb processed the 5' RACE reads anew with MiXCR; each CDR3 protein has one entry. The data hold some 790,000 distinct CDR3 sequences, with less than 35% observed a single time. Donors were healthy Caucasian individuals from Russia aged roughly 6 to 90. The material sequenced was blood. The source of this sequence is a woman older than 75 in good health. The gene calls are TRBV7-2 and TRBJ1-6, with D possibly TRBD1 on 5 matching bases. CDR3 protein: CASSSLQANNSPLHF. The CDR3 bases are TGTGCCAGCAGCTCCCTACAGGCGAATAATTCACCCCTCCACTTT.